This T cell receptor beta chain was recovered during a study of CD8 T cells in Susac syndrome. With random hexamers, reverse transcription was performed on about 0.5 to 1 ug of RNA. Amplification of the TCR beta CDR3 was carried out by immunoSEQ multiplex PCR, which spanned a total of 54 Vbeta and 13 Jbeta segments. One entry per CDR3 protein, called by TCRdb with MiXCR from the immunoSEQ multiplex PCR reads. The profile shows under 150,000 distinct CDR3 sequences, about 94% of them singletons. The V end was cut by 3 bases, the J end by 3 bases, with 15 bases between. The CDR3 runs 15 residues. The V gene's germline CDR1 is SGDLS and CDR2 YYNGEE.

Sequencing input: CD4+ T cells from PBMCs. The gene calls are TRBV9 and TRBJ1-1; D is possibly TRBD1 (6 bases). This sequence originates from a human donor with multiple sclerosis. For the CDR3, the DNA is TGTGCCAGCAGCGCCCGGGGAGGGGGGCACACTGAAGCTTTCTTT. It encodes CASSARGGGHTEAFF.